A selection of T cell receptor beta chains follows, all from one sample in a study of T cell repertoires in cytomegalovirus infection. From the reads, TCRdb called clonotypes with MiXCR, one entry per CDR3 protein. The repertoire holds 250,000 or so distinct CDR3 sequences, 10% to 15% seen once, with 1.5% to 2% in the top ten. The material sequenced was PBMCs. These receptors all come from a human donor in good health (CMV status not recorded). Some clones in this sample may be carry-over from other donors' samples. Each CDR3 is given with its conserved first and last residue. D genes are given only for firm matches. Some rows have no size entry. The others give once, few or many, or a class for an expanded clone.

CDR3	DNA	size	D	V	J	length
CSARGGVYGYTF	TGCAGTGCGAGAGGGGGAGTATACGGCTACACCTTC	many	NA	TRBV20-1	TRBJ1-2	12
CAWSERGSGNTIYF	TGTGCCTGGAGTGAGAGGGGATCTGGAAACACCATATATTTT	few	NA	TRBV30	TRBJ1-3	14
CASSQAVLDYEQYF	TGTGCCAGCAGCCAAGCAGTTTTAGATTACGAGCAGTACTTC	NA	NA	TRBV4-2	TRBJ2-7	14
CASSVAVGSYEQYF	TGTGCCAGCAGCGTCGCAGTGGGCTCCTACGAGCAGTACTTC	many	NA	TRBV7-2	TRBJ2-7	14
CSARALAGEANTQYF	TGCAGTGCTAGAGCCTTAGCGGGAGAGGCAAATACGCAGTATTTT	NA	TRBD2	TRBV20-1	TRBJ2-3	15
CASTTGQGVTGELFF	TGTGCCAGTACCACGGGACAGGGTGTCACCGGGGAGCTGTTTTTT	many	TRBD1	TRBV19	TRBJ2-2	15
CASSEPLAGGPGEQFF	TGTGCCAGCAGTGAACCCCTAGCGGGAGGGCCGGGTGAGCAGTTCTTC	few	TRBD2	TRBV2	TRBJ2-1	16
CASSLRPGGTEQFF	TGTGCCAGCAGCTTGAGGCCCGGGGGAACTGAGCAGTTCTTC	many	NA	TRBV7-2	TRBJ2-1	14
CASTLRDRGRREQYF	TGTGCCAGCACTCTCCGGGACAGGGGGCGCCGAGAGCAGTACTTC	few	TRBD1	TRBV7-2	TRBJ2-7	15
CASSLPGRETQYF	TGTGCCAGCAGCTTACCCGGGAGAGAGACCCAGTACTTC	many	NA	TRBV28	TRBJ2-5	13
CASSPSSSYNEQFF	TGTGCCAGCAGCCCCTCCAGCTCCTACAATGAGCAGTTCTTC	many	NA	TRBV7-3	TRBJ2-1	14
CASSSSSGLPGADTQYF	TGCGCCAGCAGCTCTTCCTCGGGATTACCCGGAGCAGATACGCAGTATTTT	NA	NA	TRBV5-1	TRBJ2-3	17
CASSPTFLAGGRNEQFF	TGTGCCAGCAGCCCGACTTTTCTAGCGGGAGGGCGGAATGAGCAGTTCTTC	many	TRBD2	TRBV7-6	TRBJ2-1	17
CASSSGGVSNEQFF	TGCGCCAGCAGCTCAGGAGGGGTTTCGAATGAGCAGTTCTTC	few	NA	TRBV5-1	TRBJ2-1	14
CASSLVPGRNEQYF	TGTGCCAGCAGCTTAGTTCCAGGGAGGAACGAGCAGTACTTC	many	NA	TRBV7-2	TRBJ2-7	14
CASSLSGTDTGELFF	TGTGCCAGCAGCTTAAGCGGGACCGACACCGGGGAGCTGTTTTTT	many	TRBD2	TRBV7-2	TRBJ2-2	15
CASSLGTSGYNEQFF	TGTGCCAGCAGCTTAGGGACTAGCGGCTACAATGAGCAGTTCTTC	many	TRBD2	TRBV7-2	TRBJ2-1	15
CASRLAGTHQPQHF	TGTGCCAGCAGGTTGGCAGGGACTCATCAGCCCCAGCATTTT	many	NA	TRBV7-2	TRBJ1-5	14
CASSLPGQGPETQYF	TGTGCCAGCAGTTTACCCGGACAGGGTCCGGAGACCCAGTACTTC	many	TRBD1	TRBV28	TRBJ2-5	15
CASSKIGYQETQYF	TGTGCCAGCAGTAAAATAGGGTACCAAGAGACCCAGTACTTC	many	NA	TRBV7-2	TRBJ2-5	14
CASSRPNTEAFF	TGTGCCAGCAGTAGGCCGAACACTGAAGCTTTCTTT	few	NA	TRBV6-5	TRBJ1-1	12
CASSEVTGTEAFF	TGTGCCAGCAGTGAGGTTACAGGGACTGAAGCTTTCTTT	NA	NA	TRBV6-4	TRBJ1-1	13
CASSFQGTSTGELFF	TGTGCCAGCAGTTTCCAAGGGACGAGCACCGGGGAGCTGTTTTTT	few	NA	TRBV28	TRBJ2-2	15
CASSRGVGADTQYF	TGTGCCAGTAGTAGGGGGGTTGGAGCAGATACGCAGTATTTT	few	NA	TRBV19	TRBJ2-3	14
CSASVLGERYEQYF	TGCAGTGCTTCCGTACTTGGGGAAAGGTACGAGCAGTACTTC	few	NA	TRBV20-1	TRBJ2-7	14
CATSFRQGAGVTEAFF	TGTGCCACCAGCTTCCGACAGGGGGCGGGGGTCACTGAAGCTTTCTTT	NA	TRBD1	TRBV5-6	TRBJ1-1	16
CASSPQTGGTGELFF	TGTGCCAGCAGCCCCCAGACAGGGGGCACCGGGGAGCTGTTTTTT	many	TRBD1	TRBV7-2	TRBJ2-2	15
CAISSGLAGATDTQYF	TGTGCCATCAGCTCGGGACTAGCGGGAGCAACAGATACGCAGTATTTT	many	TRBD2	TRBV10-3	TRBJ2-3	16
CASSLSDNQPQHF	TGTGCCAGCAGCTTATCAGACAATCAGCCCCAGCATTTT	many	NA	TRBV11-1	TRBJ1-5	13
CSARDAAGGNSPLHF	TGCAGTGCTAGAGATGCGGCAGGGGGTAATTCACCCCTCCACTTT	once	TRBD1	TRBV20-1	TRBJ1-6	15
CASSLARNNEQFF	TGTGCCAGCAGCTTAGCGCGTAACAATGAGCAGTTCTTC	many	NA	TRBV7-2	TRBJ2-1	13
CASSQDAGGGSGYTF	TGCGCCAGCAGCCAAGATGCTGGGGGCGGGAGTGGCTACACCTTC	few	NA	TRBV4-3	TRBJ1-2	15
CSVEREPGLGQYF	TGCAGCGTTGAAAGAGAACCAGGACTTGGACAGTACTTC	few	NA	TRBV29-1	TRBJ2-7	13